This is a list of T cell receptor beta chains from one sample in a study of cytomegalovirus exposure and HLA in healthy donors. Using immunoSEQ multiplex PCR, the repertoire was profiled, and TCRdb retains in-frame clones only, with some absent. The sample consists of approximately 150,000 clones, roughly four fifths of them appearing once. Sequencing was done on a sample of PBMCs. These receptors were taken from a female donor in good health and CMV-seronegative. Each CDR3 is given with its conserved first and last residue. Fields, in order: CDR3 DNA, CDR3 protein, V gene, CDR3 length, D gene, J gene, clone size. The D gene is left open where the match is weak. Size is omitted from some rows. Given values are once, few, many or a class for expanded clones.

CDR3 DNA: TGCGCCAGCAGCTTGGCCGGGACTAGCAGCCAAGAGACCCAGTACTTC
CDR3 protein: CASSLAGTSSQETQYF
V gene: TRBV5-1
CDR3 length: 16
D gene: TRBD2
J gene: TRBJ2-5
clone size: -

CDR3 DNA: TGTGCCAGCAGTTTTCGGGACAGGATCTCCTACGAGCAGTACTTC
CDR3 protein: CASSFRDRISYEQYF
V gene: TRBV27
CDR3 length: 15
D gene: TRBD1
J gene: TRBJ2-7
clone size: -

CDR3 DNA: TGTGCCAGTAGTATAGTGGCGAGGGACACTGAAGCTTTCTTT
CDR3 protein: CASSIVARDTEAFF
V gene: TRBV19
CDR3 length: 14
D gene: -
J gene: TRBJ1-1
clone size: -

CDR3 DNA: TGTGCCATCAGTCGATGGCGGGTGGGTTCGGGGTCCTATAATTCACCCCTCCACTTT
CDR3 protein: CAISRWRVGSGSYNSPLHF
V gene: TRBV10-3
CDR3 length: 19
D gene: -
J gene: TRBJ1-6
clone size: -

CDR3 DNA: TGCGCCAGCAGCCTGGACAGGGGGCCCACCGGGGAGCTGTTTTTT
CDR3 protein: CASSLDRGPTGELFF
V gene: TRBV5-1
CDR3 length: 15
D gene: TRBD1
J gene: TRBJ2-2
clone size: -

CDR3 DNA: TGTGCCAGCAGCGTAGCGAGGACAGATACGCAGTATTTT
CDR3 protein: CASSVARTDTQYF
V gene: TRBV9
CDR3 length: 13
D gene: -
J gene: TRBJ2-3
clone size: -

CDR3 DNA: TGTGCCAGCAGCTTCCTAGCCCTCAGCACAGATACGCAGTATTTT
CDR3 protein: CASSFLALSTDTQYF
V gene: TRBV11-1
CDR3 length: 15
D gene: -
J gene: TRBJ2-3
clone size: -

CDR3 DNA: TGCGCCAGCAGCCAAGTGGGGACTAGCGGGAGCTCCTACAATGAGCAGTTCTTC
CDR3 protein: CASSQVGTSGSSYNEQFF
V gene: TRBV4-3
CDR3 length: 18
D gene: TRBD2
J gene: TRBJ2-1
clone size: -

CDR3 DNA: TGTGCCAGCAGCTCGGTACAGGGGGCGGGAAACACCATATATTTT
CDR3 protein: CASSSVQGAGNTIYF
V gene: TRBV11-2
CDR3 length: 15
D gene: TRBD1
J gene: TRBJ1-3
clone size: -

CDR3 DNA: TGTGCCTCCTGGGGCCTCGGACAGGGGGACAACTATGGCTACACCTTC
CDR3 protein: CASWGLGQGDNYGYTF
V gene: TRBV27
CDR3 length: 16
D gene: TRBD1
J gene: TRBJ1-2
clone size: -

CDR3 DNA: TGTGCCAGCAGCTTAGCGGGTTTTGGCGGAAGCTATGGCTACACCTTC
CDR3 protein: CASSLAGFGGSYGYTF
V gene: TRBV7-8
CDR3 length: 16
D gene: -
J gene: TRBJ1-2
clone size: -

CDR3 DNA: TGCGCCAGCAGCCAAGGGACTAGCCCCGATGAGCAGTTCTTC
CDR3 protein: CASSQGTSPDEQFF
V gene: TRBV4-1
CDR3 length: 14
D gene: TRBD2
J gene: TRBJ2-1
clone size: -

CDR3 DNA: TGTGCCTGGGCACAGGGCTACGAGCAGTACTTC
CDR3 protein: CAWAQGYEQYF
V gene: TRBV30
CDR3 length: 11
D gene: -
J gene: TRBJ2-7
clone size: -

CDR3 DNA: TGTGCCAGCAGTCGACTGAATTCACCCCTCCACTTT
CDR3 protein: CASSRLNSPLHF
V gene: TRBV6-5
CDR3 length: 12
D gene: -
J gene: TRBJ1-6
clone size: -

CDR3 DNA: TGTGCCAGCAGCTGGACAGCCAACACTGAAGCTTTCTTT
CDR3 protein: CASSWTANTEAFF
V gene: TRBV28
CDR3 length: 13
D gene: -
J gene: TRBJ1-1
clone size: -

CDR3 DNA: TGTGCCAGCTCGCCGGGACAGGATCTTAACTATGGCTACACCTTC
CDR3 protein: CASSPGQDLNYGYTF
V gene: TRBV18
CDR3 length: 15
D gene: TRBD1
J gene: TRBJ1-2
clone size: -

CDR3 DNA: TGTGCCTGGAGTGGCTTAGGGAGAGACAATCAGCCCCAGCATTTT
CDR3 protein: CAWSGLGRDNQPQHF
V gene: TRBV30
CDR3 length: 15
D gene: -
J gene: TRBJ1-5
clone size: -

CDR3 DNA: TGCGCCAGCAGACCGAACCGACAGGGGGTCTACGAGCAGTACTTC
CDR3 protein: CASRPNRQGVYEQYF
V gene: TRBV5-1
CDR3 length: 15
D gene: TRBD1
J gene: TRBJ2-7
clone size: -

CDR3 DNA: TGTGCCAGCAGCCTTAACACCGGGGAGCTGTTTTTT
CDR3 protein: CASSLNTGELFF
V gene: TRBV7-9
CDR3 length: 12
D gene: -
J gene: TRBJ2-2
clone size: -

CDR3 DNA: TGTGCCAGCAGCAAACAGTCTACAGATACGCAGTATTTT
CDR3 protein: CASSKQSTDTQYF
V gene: TRBV9
CDR3 length: 13
D gene: -
J gene: TRBJ2-3
clone size: -

CDR3 DNA: TGTGCCAGCAGCGGAGTCGTTAGCGGGAGCCAAGAGACCCAGTACTTC
CDR3 protein: CASSGVVSGSQETQYF
V gene: TRBV7-2
CDR3 length: 16
D gene: TRBD2
J gene: TRBJ2-5
clone size: once

CDR3 DNA: TGCAGCGTTGAAGAAGACAGGGGGCGAAATGAGCAGTTCTTC
CDR3 protein: CSVEEDRGRNEQFF
V gene: TRBV29-1
CDR3 length: 14
D gene: TRBD1
J gene: TRBJ2-1
clone size: once

CDR3 DNA: TGTGCCACCAGCAGAGTTTCCGCAGGGGTTAACCAACCCTACAATGAGCAGTTCTTC
CDR3 protein: CATSRVSAGVNQPYNEQFF
V gene: TRBV15
CDR3 length: 19
D gene: -
J gene: TRBJ2-1
clone size: -

CDR3 DNA: TGTGCCAGCAGATCCGGGGGGACCGATACGCAGTATTTT
CDR3 protein: CASRSGGTDTQYF
V gene: TRBV6-5
CDR3 length: 13
D gene: TRBD2
J gene: TRBJ2-3
clone size: -

CDR3 DNA: TGCAGCGTTGCCCTCCAGGGGCGAACCTACGAGCAGTACTTC
CDR3 protein: CSVALQGRTYEQYF
V gene: TRBV29-1
CDR3 length: 14
D gene: -
J gene: TRBJ2-7
clone size: -

CDR3 DNA: TGTGCCAGCAGTCGGGGTAGCACAGATACGCAGTATTTT
CDR3 protein: CASSRGSTDTQYF
V gene: TRBV6-4
CDR3 length: 13
D gene: -
J gene: TRBJ2-3
clone size: few

CDR3 DNA: TGTGCCAGCAGCCCCGCCCGGGACTCAAAAAACATTCAGTACTTC
CDR3 protein: CASSPARDSKNIQYF
V gene: TRBV7-9
CDR3 length: 15
D gene: -
J gene: TRBJ2-4
clone size: -

CDR3 DNA: TGTGCCAGCAGTGTGAACCCGGGACTAGCGAGGGAGCAGTACTTC
CDR3 protein: CASSVNPGLAREQYF
V gene: TRBV28
CDR3 length: 15
D gene: TRBD2
J gene: TRBJ2-7
clone size: -

CDR3 DNA: TGCGCCAGCAGCCAAGAAGAAAGCGGGGGGCTCACCGGGGAGCTGTTTTTT
CDR3 protein: CASSQEESGGLTGELFF
V gene: TRBV4-3
CDR3 length: 17
D gene: TRBD2
J gene: TRBJ2-2
clone size: few

CDR3 DNA: TGTGCCAGCAGTACCCGCCCAGGGGCGCGTGGCTACACCTTC
CDR3 protein: CASSTRPGARGYTF
V gene: TRBV6-5
CDR3 length: 14
D gene: -
J gene: TRBJ1-2
clone size: -

CDR3 DNA: TGTGCCAGTAGGGGGACAGACTCCTACGAGCAGTACTTC
CDR3 protein: CASRGTDSYEQYF
V gene: TRBV19
CDR3 length: 13
D gene: TRBD1
J gene: TRBJ2-7
clone size: -

CDR3 DNA: TGTGCCAGCAGTTACGGGACTAGCCGGTCCTACGAGCAGTACTTC
CDR3 protein: CASSYGTSRSYEQYF
V gene: TRBV6-5
CDR3 length: 15
D gene: TRBD2
J gene: TRBJ2-7
clone size: few

CDR3 DNA: TGTGCCAGCAGCATCACGGGGGGCGGTGAAAAACTGTTTTTT
CDR3 protein: CASSITGGGEKLFF
V gene: TRBV9
CDR3 length: 14
D gene: -
J gene: TRBJ1-4
clone size: -

CDR3 DNA: TGTGCCAGCACTAACGAAGTTGGAGCCGGGGAGCTGTTTTTT
CDR3 protein: CASTNEVGAGELFF
V gene: TRBV2
CDR3 length: 14
D gene: -
J gene: TRBJ2-2
clone size: -

CDR3 DNA: TGTGCCAGTAGTAACCCGGGACAGAACTACGAGCAGTACTTC
CDR3 protein: CASSNPGQNYEQYF
V gene: TRBV19
CDR3 length: 14
D gene: TRBD1
J gene: TRBJ2-7
clone size: -

CDR3 DNA: TGCAGCGTGAAACAGGGGGCAGGAGATACGCAGTATTTT
CDR3 protein: CSVKQGAGDTQYF
V gene: TRBV29-1
CDR3 length: 13
D gene: TRBD1
J gene: TRBJ2-3
clone size: -

CDR3 DNA: TGCGCCAGCAGCCCCCGCGGGGGGGCGATAGGGGAGACCCAGTACTTC
CDR3 protein: CASSPRGGAIGETQYF
V gene: TRBV4-1
CDR3 length: 16
D gene: TRBD2
J gene: TRBJ2-5
clone size: -

CDR3 DNA: TGTGCCATCAGTGGAACAGGGAACACTGAAGCTTTCTTT
CDR3 protein: CAISGTGNTEAFF
V gene: TRBV10-3
CDR3 length: 13
D gene: -
J gene: TRBJ1-1
clone size: few

CDR3 DNA: TGTGCCAGAAGCTTGGAGAGGCCGCACACAGATACGCAGTATTTT
CDR3 protein: CARSLERPHTDTQYF
V gene: TRBV5-3
CDR3 length: 15
D gene: -
J gene: TRBJ2-3
clone size: once

CDR3 DNA: TGCGCCAGCAGCTTGGCTAGCGACTCCTACAATGAGCAGTTCTTC
CDR3 protein: CASSLASDSYNEQFF
V gene: TRBV5-1
CDR3 length: 15
D gene: -
J gene: TRBJ2-1
clone size: -

CDR3 DNA: TGTGCCAGCAGCCTGGGGAGGGCCGCCGATAGCAATCAGCCCCAGCATTTT
CDR3 protein: CASSLGRAADSNQPQHF
V gene: TRBV7-8
CDR3 length: 17
D gene: -
J gene: TRBJ1-5
clone size: -

CDR3 DNA: TGCGCCAGCAGCTCGGGGGGAGGTAGCACAGATACGCAGTATTTT
CDR3 protein: CASSSGGGSTDTQYF
V gene: TRBV5-1
CDR3 length: 15
D gene: TRBD2
J gene: TRBJ2-3
clone size: -

CDR3 DNA: TGTGCCAGCAGGAACAGCTACGAGCAGTACTTC
CDR3 protein: CASRNSYEQYF
V gene: TRBV6-5
CDR3 length: 11
D gene: -
J gene: TRBJ2-7
clone size: -

CDR3 DNA: TGTGCCAGCAGCTCCTGGACTAGCGGGCTCTACAATGAGCAGTTCTTC
CDR3 protein: CASSSWTSGLYNEQFF
V gene: TRBV7-8
CDR3 length: 16
D gene: TRBD2
J gene: TRBJ2-1
clone size: few

CDR3 DNA: TGCGCCAGCAGCCAAGGGACGGGACACAACACAGATACGCAGTATTTT
CDR3 protein: CASSQGTGHNTDTQYF
V gene: TRBV4-3
CDR3 length: 16
D gene: -
J gene: TRBJ2-3
clone size: -

CDR3 DNA: TGTGCCAGCAGCTGGGAGATCCGGGACACCGGGGAGCTGTTTTTT
CDR3 protein: CASSWEIRDTGELFF
V gene: TRBV7-2
CDR3 length: 15
D gene: -
J gene: TRBJ2-2
clone size: -

CDR3 DNA: TGTGCCTGGAGTGTACTAGCAGCCTACGAGCAGTACTTC
CDR3 protein: CAWSVLAAYEQYF
V gene: TRBV30
CDR3 length: 13
D gene: -
J gene: TRBJ2-7
clone size: -

CDR3 DNA: TGTGCCAGTAAAGCGGACTATAGCAATCAGCCCCAGCATTTT
CDR3 protein: CASKADYSNQPQHF
V gene: TRBV6-5
CDR3 length: 14
D gene: -
J gene: TRBJ1-5
clone size: -

CDR3 DNA: TGTGCGAGCCCAGGGAAATCTGGCTACACCTTC
CDR3 protein: CASPGKSGYTF
V gene: TRBV7-9
CDR3 length: 11
D gene: -
J gene: TRBJ1-2
clone size: once

CDR3 DNA: TGTGCCAGCAGTGACAGGACAGGGGGAGTGGTCGAGCAGTACTTC
CDR3 protein: CASSDRTGGVVEQYF
V gene: TRBV28
CDR3 length: 15
D gene: TRBD1
J gene: TRBJ2-7
clone size: -

CDR3 DNA: TGTGCCAGCAGTTCACAGGCTGGAAACACCATATATTTT
CDR3 protein: CASSSQAGNTIYF
V gene: TRBV28
CDR3 length: 13
D gene: -
J gene: TRBJ1-3
clone size: -

CDR3 DNA: TGTGCCAGCAGCCTATTCAGGGCCTCCTCGGGCGGCGACGAGCAGTACTTC
CDR3 protein: CASSLFRASSGGDEQYF
V gene: TRBV7-2
CDR3 length: 17
D gene: -
J gene: TRBJ2-7
clone size: -

CDR3 DNA: TGTGCCAGCTCACCAAGCAACAGTCTCCCTACTAATGAAAAACTGTTTTTT
CDR3 protein: CASSPSNSLPTNEKLFF
V gene: TRBV18
CDR3 length: 17
D gene: -
J gene: TRBJ1-4
clone size: -

CDR3 DNA: TGTGCCAGCTTATTCCGGGGGGGCCGGGGCGGGGAGCTGTTTTTT
CDR3 protein: CASLFRGGRGGELFF
V gene: TRBV2
CDR3 length: 15
D gene: TRBD2
J gene: TRBJ2-2
clone size: few

CDR3 DNA: TGTGCCAGCAGCTTGGAACAGCTCCAAGGCTACACCTTC
CDR3 protein: CASSLEQLQGYTF
V gene: TRBV5-5
CDR3 length: 13
D gene: -
J gene: TRBJ1-2
clone size: -

CDR3 DNA: TGCGCCAGCAGCCGAGCCGGGACTAGCGGGATCCAAGAGACCCAGTACTTC
CDR3 protein: CASSRAGTSGIQETQYF
V gene: TRBV4-1
CDR3 length: 17
D gene: TRBD2
J gene: TRBJ2-5
clone size: -

CDR3 DNA: TGTGCCAGCTCACCACAGGGGGACGAGCAGTACTTC
CDR3 protein: CASSPQGDEQYF
V gene: TRBV18
CDR3 length: 12
D gene: -
J gene: TRBJ2-7
clone size: once